One and the same sample provided the 20 T cell receptor beta chains below, sequenced in a study of OX40 agonist ivuxolimab in advanced cancers. Data came from immunoSEQ multiplex PCR; TCRdb stores just in-frame clones and leaves some out. The table lists about 90,000 clones, roughly 85% of them singletons. Source: CD4+ or CD8+ T cells sorted from blood, taken in a trial of the OX40 agonist ivuxolimab. The receptors come from an adult with an advanced solid tumor such as melanoma, head and neck, liver or kidney cancer.

This clone occurred once. The gene calls are TRBV28 and TRBJ1-2; 8 nucleotides agree with TRBD1. Per the germline V gene, CDR1 is MDHEN and CDR2 is SYDVKM. The ends lost 9 bases at V and 4 bases at J; junction bases unmatched: 4. The CDR3 runs 12 residues. CDR3 nucleotide sequence: TGTGCCAGTTCGACAGGGGCCTATGGCTACACCTTC. It translates to CASSTGAYGYTF.

V and J are TRBV19 and TRBJ1-4; 7 bases match TRBD1. CDR1 is LNHDA, CDR2 SQIVND, per germline (reference sequence). V dropped 5 bases and J dropped 6; count of bases not matched to a gene: 15. This CDR3 is 17 amino acids long. The CDR3 spells CASSRQGTPGDYEKLFF. CDR3 nucleotide sequence: TGTGCCAGTAGTCGACAGGGTACCCCAGGCGACTATGAAAAACTGTTTTTT.

J is TRBJ1-1 and V is TRBV18; 9 bases are shared with TRBD1. Germline V gene lookup returns CDR1 KGHSH and CDR2 LQKENI. The junction had 9 bases not matched to a gene; V was cut back by 3 bases and J by 7 bases. The CDR3 is 15 residues long. CDR3 sequence reads: CASSPRTGEGIEAFF. CDR3 nucleotide sequence: TGTGCCAGCTCACCTAGGACAGGGGAGGGAATTGAAGCTTTCTTT.

This clone showed up just once. The CDR3 loop is CSVESAGVDDEQFF. As DNA, the CDR3 is TGCAGCGTTGAATCAGCGGGAGTGGACGATGAGCAGTTCTTC. The rearrangement joins TRBV29-1 to TRBJ2-1; 8 bases align to TRBD2. CDR1 and CDR2 (germline): SQVTM, ANQGSEA. The CDR3 runs 14 residues. With 2 bases clipped from V and 8 bases from J, the junction kept 8 bases outside the gene matches.

The genes are TRBV7-9 and TRBJ2-7; maybe TRBD1 (5 bases). The germline CDR1 and CDR2 sequences are SEHNR and FQNEAQ (reference sequence). The CDR3 has 14 amino acids. V lost 6 bases to trimming and J lost 0 bases, with 12 bases between them. The CDR3 coding sequence is TGTGCCAGCAGACTACAGGTTAGCTCCTACGAGCAGTACTTC. It encodes CASRLQVSSYEQYF.

CDR3 in DNA: TGTGCCATCAGTGAGTCGCAGGAGAGGACCCAGTACTTC. It is translated as CAISESQERTQYF. The V call is TRBV10-3, the J call TRBJ2-5; D uncertain. The length of the CDR3 is 13 residues. V dropped 0 bases and J dropped 7 bases, with 9 bases sitting between them. The germline V gene encodes CDR1 ENHRY and CDR2 SYGVKD.

The chain couples TRBV2 to TRBJ1-1, with TRBD1 as a possible D gene (5 bases). The germline V and J ends were trimmed by 7 bases and 0 bases, with 12 bases remaining between them. The CDR3 runs to 14 residues. The V gene's germline CDR1 is SNHLY and CDR2 FYNNEI. In DNA, the CDR3 is TGTGCCAGCACCATAGACAGAGTGAACACTGAAGCTTTCTTT. It yields the protein CASTIDRVNTEAFF. Full variable domain (missing parts from reference TRBV2 and TRBJ1-1): EPEVTQTPSHQVTQMGQEVILRCVPISNHLYFYWYRQILGQKVEFLVSFYNNEISEKSEIFDDQFSVERPDGSNFTLKIRSTKLEDSAMYFCASTIDRVNTEAFFGQGTRLTVV.

This clone was seen just once. The genes are TRBV7-9 and TRBJ2-7, with D hard to call. V lost 0 bases to trimming and J lost 2 bases, with 11 bases between them. CDR3 length equals 15 residues. Per germline, CDR1 SEHNR and CDR2 FQNEAQ (reference sequence). The CDR3 protein is CASSLADAKPYEQYF. The CDR3, as DNA: TGTGCCAGCAGCTTAGCGGATGCCAAACCCTACGAGCAGTACTTC. Full variable domain (remainder filled in from reference TRBV7-9 and TRBJ2-7): DTGVSQNPRHKITKRGQNVTFRCDPISEHNRLYWYRQTLGQGPEFLTYFQNEAQLEKSRLLSDRFSAERPKGSFSTLEIQRTEQGDSAMYLCASSLADAKPYEQYFGPGTRLTVT.

V and J are TRBV18 and TRBJ1-5; D perhaps matches TRBD1 (5 bases). Germline loops: CDR1 KGHSH, CDR2 LQKENI. CDR3 size: 16 residues. V was shortened by 5 bases and J by 1 base, with 15 bases between the two germline ends. This CDR3 is CASSAGPGGSNQPQHF. DNA of the CDR3: TGTGCCAGCTCAGCGGGCCCGGGGGGAAGCAATCAGCCCCAGCATTTT.

CDR3 region: CASSLVGGPQTDTQYF. CDR3 in DNA: TGCGCCAGCAGCTTGGTTGGGGGGCCACAAACAGATACGCAGTATTTT. The chain couples TRBV5-1 to TRBJ2-3, with D perhaps assigned TRBD1 or TRBD2 (6 bases each). CDR1 SGHRS and CDR2 YFSETQ come from the germline V gene. V was trimmed by 0 bases and J by 3 bases, leaving 14 bases between them. This CDR3 region has 16 residues.

This clone was recorded a few times. The chain is built from TRBV6-1 and TRBJ1-5; no clear D. The germline V and J ends were trimmed by 5 bases and 7 bases, with 6 bases remaining between them. The CDR3 totals 11 residues. CDR1 and CDR2 from the germline V gene are MNHNS and SASEGT. CDR3 sequence (DNA): TGTGCCAGCAGTCTAAAACAGCCCCAGCATTTT. Translating gives CASSLKQPQHF.

A word on this clone: At one end the junction does not follow the germline gene, possibly because of a read error. The V and J genes are TRBV7-7 and TRBJ2-2, with unresolved D. Germline V gene sequence: CDR1 SSHAT, CDR2 FNYEAQ (reference sequence). The CDR3 is 16 amino acids. The DNA of the CDR3 is TGTGCTAGCAGCTTAGACGGCGGACCGAACACCGGGGAGCTGTTTTTT. This codes for CASSLDGGPNTGELFF. Looking up the rest from reference TRBV7-7 and TRBJ2-2 gives the full variable domain: GAGVSQSPRYKVTKRGQDVTLRCDPISSHATLYWYQQALGQGPEFLTYFNYEAQPDKSGLPSDRFSAERPEGSISTLTIQRTEQRDSAMYRCASSLDGGPNTGELFFGEGSRLTVL.

The chain uses TRBV5-4 and TRBJ2-5, with 10 bases identical to TRBD2. V was pared by 1 base and J by 2 bases, with 8 bases of the junction left unmatched. There are 17 residues in the CDR3. Germline V gene sequence: CDR1 SGHNT, CDR2 YYREEE (reference sequence). The CDR3 DNA is TGTGCCAGCAGCTTGAATTTAGCGGGGGGCTCTCAAGAGACCCAGTACTTC. It is translated as CASSLNLAGGSQETQYF.

The V call is TRBV28, the J call TRBJ1-2; tentatively, D is TRBD1 (5 bases). This CDR3 has 14 residues. CDR1 MDHEN and CDR2 SYDVKM come from the germline V gene. Deletions cut 5 bases from V and 6 bases from J, with 16 bases between. For the CDR3, the DNA is TGTGCCAGCAGTCCCCCGGGGCAGACAAATGGCTACACCTTC. It yields the protein CASSPPGQTNGYTF.

The chain combines TRBV5-4 with TRBJ1-4; TRBD1 agrees at 7 bases. Looked up from germline, CDR1 is SGHNT and CDR2 is YYREEE (reference sequence). Trimming at V came to 4 bases and at J to 4 bases, leaving 4 bases not matched to a gene. This CDR3 region has 14 residues. The CDR3: CASSKDRYNEKLFF. CDR3 in DNA: TGTGCCAGCAGCAAGGACAGGTATAATGAAAAACTGTTTTTT.

CDR3 loop: CASNNRGRYTEAFF. Written as DNA, the CDR3 is TGTGCCAGTAATAACAGGGGGAGGTACACTGAAGCTTTCTTT. V is TRBV27 and J is TRBJ1-1, with TRBD1 matching over 8 bases. Trimming at V came to 9 bases and at J to 3 bases, leaving 9 bases not matched to a gene. CDR1 and CDR2 (germline): MNHEY, SMNVEV (reference sequence). The CDR3 sequence is 14 residues long.

J is TRBJ2-7 and V is TRBV19, with D perhaps assigned TRBD1 or TRBD2 (5 bases each). Between the trimmed V and J ends, which lost 3 bases and 2 bases, there was a span of 11 bases. Germline loops: CDR1 LNHDA, CDR2 SQIVND (reference sequence). The CDR3 extends over 14 amino acids. CDR3 bases: TGTGCCAGTAGTATCCGGGACCGCACCTACGAGCAGTACTTC. Encoded protein: CASSIRDRTYEQYF.

This chain joins TRBV7-2 and TRBJ2-7, with a tentative D call TRBD1 (5 bases). With 5 bases removed from V and 6 bases from J, the gap between germline ends came to 20 bases. This CDR3 is 15 amino acids long. CDR1 SGHTA and CDR2 FQGNSA come from the germline V gene. As DNA, the CDR3 is TGTGCCAGCAGCCGATCAGCAGATCTACAGGCCGAGCAGTACTTC. The encoded protein is CASSRSADLQAEQYF.

The chain couples TRBV10-3 to TRBJ1-1; D not certain. The V and J ends lost 0 bases and 5 bases respectively, with 7 bases between them. CDR1 ENHRY and CDR2 SYGVKD come from the germline V gene. The CDR3 is 13 residues long. The chain's CDR3 is CAISESTRTEAFF. CDR3 bases: TGTGCCATCAGTGAGTCCACCAGAACTGAAGCTTTCTTT.

The V call is TRBV7-9, the J call TRBJ1-1; no definite D call. There are 15 residues in the CDR3. Trimming pared 1 base from V and 1 base from J, leaving 10 bases between. Germline assignment: CDR1 SEHNR and CDR2 FQNEAQ (reference sequence). The CDR3 sequence is CASSLGFRPNTEAFF. The CDR3 nucleotides read TGTGCCAGCAGCTTAGGCTTCCGCCCGAACACTGAAGCTTTCTTT.